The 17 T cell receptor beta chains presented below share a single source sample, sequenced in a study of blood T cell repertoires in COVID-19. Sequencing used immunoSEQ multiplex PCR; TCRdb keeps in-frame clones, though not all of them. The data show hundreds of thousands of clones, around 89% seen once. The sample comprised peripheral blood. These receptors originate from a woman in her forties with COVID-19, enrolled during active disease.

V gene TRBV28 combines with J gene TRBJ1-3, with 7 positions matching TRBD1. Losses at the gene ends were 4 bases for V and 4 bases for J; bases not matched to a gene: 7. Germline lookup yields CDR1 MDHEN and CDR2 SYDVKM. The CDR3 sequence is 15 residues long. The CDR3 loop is CASSSLQGWGNTIYF. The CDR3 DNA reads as TGTGCCAGCAGTTCGCTACAGGGGTGGGGAAACACCATATATTTT.

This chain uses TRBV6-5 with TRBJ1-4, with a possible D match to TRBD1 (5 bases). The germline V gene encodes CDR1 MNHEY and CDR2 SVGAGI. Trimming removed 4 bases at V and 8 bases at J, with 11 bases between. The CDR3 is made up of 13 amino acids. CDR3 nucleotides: TGTGCCAGCAGTTTACGAAGGGGCGAAAAACTGTTTTTT. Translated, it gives CASSLRRGEKLFF.

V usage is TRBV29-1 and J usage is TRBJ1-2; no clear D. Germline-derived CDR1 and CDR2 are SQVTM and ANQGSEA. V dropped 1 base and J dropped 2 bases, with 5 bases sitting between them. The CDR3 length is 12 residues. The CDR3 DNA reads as TGCAGCGTTGAAGGGCGGAACTATGGCTACACCTTC. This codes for CSVEGRNYGYTF.

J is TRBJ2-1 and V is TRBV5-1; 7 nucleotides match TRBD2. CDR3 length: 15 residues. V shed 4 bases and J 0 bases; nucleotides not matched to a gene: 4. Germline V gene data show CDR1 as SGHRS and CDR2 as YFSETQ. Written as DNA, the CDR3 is TGCGCCAGCAGCACCGGGGGGAACTCCTACAATGAGCAGTTCTTC. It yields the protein CASSTGGNSYNEQFF.

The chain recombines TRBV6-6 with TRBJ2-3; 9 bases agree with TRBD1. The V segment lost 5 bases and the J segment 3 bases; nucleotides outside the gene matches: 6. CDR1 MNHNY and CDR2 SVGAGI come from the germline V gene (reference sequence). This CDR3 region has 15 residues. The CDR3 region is CASSKQGAGTDTQYF. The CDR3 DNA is TGTGCCAGCAGTAAACAGGGGGCCGGGACAGATACGCAGTATTTT.

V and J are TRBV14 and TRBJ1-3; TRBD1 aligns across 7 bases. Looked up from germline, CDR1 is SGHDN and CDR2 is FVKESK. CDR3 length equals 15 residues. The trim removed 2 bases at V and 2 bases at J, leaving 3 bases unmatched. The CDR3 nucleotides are TGTGCCAGCAGCCAAAACAGGGGCCCTGGAAACACCATATATTTT. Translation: CASSQNRGPGNTIYF.

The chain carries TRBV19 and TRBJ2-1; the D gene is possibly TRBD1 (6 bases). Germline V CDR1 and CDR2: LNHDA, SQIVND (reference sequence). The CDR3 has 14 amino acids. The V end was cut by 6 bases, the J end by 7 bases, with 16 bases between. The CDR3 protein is CASSPTGTSNEQFF. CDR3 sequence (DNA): TGTGCCAGTAGCCCGACCGGGACAAGTAATGAGCAGTTCTTC.

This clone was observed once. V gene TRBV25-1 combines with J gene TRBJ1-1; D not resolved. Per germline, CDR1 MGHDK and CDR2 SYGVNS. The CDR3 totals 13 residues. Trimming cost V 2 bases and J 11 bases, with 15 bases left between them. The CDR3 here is CASSEGEGIAAFF. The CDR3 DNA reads TGTGCCAGCAGTGAAGGGGAGGGTATCGCGGCTTTCTTT.

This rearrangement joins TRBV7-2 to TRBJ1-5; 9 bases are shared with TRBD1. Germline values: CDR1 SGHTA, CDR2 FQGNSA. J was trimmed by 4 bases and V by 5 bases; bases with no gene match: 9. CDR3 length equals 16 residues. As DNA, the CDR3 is TGTGCCAGCAGCCCACAGGGGGCTTTGGTAAATCAGCCCCAGCATTTT. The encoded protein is CASSPQGALVNQPQHF.

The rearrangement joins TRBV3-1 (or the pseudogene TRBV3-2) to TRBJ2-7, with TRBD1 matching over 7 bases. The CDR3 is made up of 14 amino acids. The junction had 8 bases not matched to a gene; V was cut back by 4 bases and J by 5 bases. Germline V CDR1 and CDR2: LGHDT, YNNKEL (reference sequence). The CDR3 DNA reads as TGTGCCAGCAGCCGTCAGCCACAGGGGAACGAGCAGTACTTC. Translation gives CASSRQPQGNEQYF.

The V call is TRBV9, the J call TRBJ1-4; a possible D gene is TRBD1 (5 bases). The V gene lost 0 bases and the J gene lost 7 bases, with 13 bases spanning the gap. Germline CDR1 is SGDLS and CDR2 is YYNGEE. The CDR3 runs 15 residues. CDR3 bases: TGTGCCAGCAGCGTAGAGGCAGGGAGGGGTGAAAAACTGTTTTTT. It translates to CASSVEAGRGEKLFF.

Written as DNA, the CDR3 is TGCGCCAGCAGCCAAGATCAGCCTGGAGGGTATGGCTACACCTTC. Its protein product is CASSQDQPGGYGYTF. This chain connects TRBV4-1 to TRBJ1-2; D remains ambiguous. Trimming removed 0 bases from V and 5 bases from J, with 13 bases in between. The CDR3 spans 15 residues. From germline, CDR1 is MGHRA and CDR2 YSYEKL.

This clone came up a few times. CDR3 coding DNA: TGTGCCAGCAGTCAGGGTTATCATCAGCCCCAGCATTTT. Translated: CASSQGYHQPQHF. V is TRBV6-4 and J is TRBJ1-5; weak D call: TRBD1 (5 bases). Germline V gene data show CDR1 as MRHNA and CDR2 as SNTAGT. The CDR3 is made up of 13 amino acids. V was cut by 5 bases and J by 5 bases, with 10 bases left in between.

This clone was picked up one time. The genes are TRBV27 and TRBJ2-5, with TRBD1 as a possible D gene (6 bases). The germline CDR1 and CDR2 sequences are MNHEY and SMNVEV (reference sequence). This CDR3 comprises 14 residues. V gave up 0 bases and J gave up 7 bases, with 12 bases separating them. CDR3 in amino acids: CASSLSDSWLTQYF. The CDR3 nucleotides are TGTGCCAGCAGTTTATCGGACAGCTGGCTGACCCAGTACTTC.

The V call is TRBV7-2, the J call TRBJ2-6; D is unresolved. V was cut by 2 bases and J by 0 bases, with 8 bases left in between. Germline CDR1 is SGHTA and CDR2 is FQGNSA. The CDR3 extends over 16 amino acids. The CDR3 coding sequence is TGTGCCAGCAGCTTATACTCCGGCTCTGGGGCCAACGTCCTGACTTTC. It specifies CASSLYSGSGANVLTF.

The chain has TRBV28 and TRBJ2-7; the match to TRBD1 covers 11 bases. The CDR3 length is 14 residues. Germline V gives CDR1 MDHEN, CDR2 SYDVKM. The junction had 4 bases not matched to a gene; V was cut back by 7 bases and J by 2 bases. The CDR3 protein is CASTGQGAAYEQYF. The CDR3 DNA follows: TGTGCCAGCACTGGACAGGGGGCAGCCTACGAGCAGTACTTC.

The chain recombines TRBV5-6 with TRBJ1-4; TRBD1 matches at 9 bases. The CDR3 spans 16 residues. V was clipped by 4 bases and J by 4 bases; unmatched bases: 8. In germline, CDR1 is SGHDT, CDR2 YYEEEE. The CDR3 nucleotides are TGTGCCAGCAGCAGAGGGGACAGGGATATTAATGAAAAACTGTTTTTT. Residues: CASSRGDRDINEKLFF.